Each of the 26 T cell receptor beta chains below was sequenced from the same sample in a study of identical twins. Via MiXCR, TCRdb re-called the 5' RACE reads, giving one row per CDR3 protein. This table holds about 300,000 distinct CDR3 sequences, about 12% found once. The sample also formed part of further work on yellow fever vaccine responses in identical twins.

The sequenced sample was CD8+ T cells sorted from blood. The receptors derive from a young woman in good health.

This clonotype was detected only a few times. The chain employs TRBV15 and TRBJ2-7, with unresolved D. The CDR3 loop spans 13 amino acids. V was cut by 6 bases and J by 2 bases, with 11 bases left in between. Germline CDR1 is LNHNV and CDR2 is YYDKDF (reference sequence). The CDR3 region is CATSRYPTYEQYV. Written as DNA, the CDR3 is TGTGCCACCAGTCGATACCCAACCTACGAGCAGTACGTC.

V is TRBV20-1 and J is TRBJ1-6; 9 nucleotides line up with TRBD1. The CDR3 spans 13 residues. The V segment lost 4 bases and the J segment 10 bases; nucleotides outside the gene matches: 5. Germline values: CDR1 DFQATT, CDR2 SNEGSKA (reference sequence). DNA for the CDR3: TGCAGTGCTATAGGACAGGGGAAGTCACCCCTCCACTTT. Protein: CSAIGQGKSPLHF.

This sequence joins TRBV6-1 and TRBJ2-1; TRBD2 aligns across 12 bases. The germline V gene encodes CDR1 MNHNS and CDR2 SASEGT. CDR3 length equals 14 residues. V shed 5 bases, J shed 6 bases, and the junction held 2 bases outside the gene matches. The CDR3 nucleotides read TGTGCCAGCAGTCCGACTAGCGGGAGCAATGAGCAGTTCTTC. It is translated as CASSPTSGSNEQFF.

The DNA for the CDR3 is TGTGCCAGCAGGACCGGGACCAACTACTACGAGCAGTACTTC. This gives the protein CASRTGTNYYEQYF. The chain couples TRBV28 to TRBJ2-7, with D perhaps assigned TRBD1 or TRBD2 (5 bases each). V gave up 6 bases and J gave up 3 bases, with 15 bases separating them. From germline, CDR1 is MDHEN and CDR2 SYDVKM. The CDR3 runs 14 residues.

This chain uses TRBV20-1 with TRBJ2-2; D gene ambiguous. Per the germline V gene, CDR1 is DFQATT and CDR2 is SNEGSKA (reference sequence). The V end lost 0 bases, the J end lost 4 bases, and 9 bases lay between the germline ends. The CDR3 length is 14 residues. CDR3 nucleotide sequence: TGCAGTGCTAGAGAGGTCGACTCCACCGGGGAGCTGTTTTTT. Translation gives CSAREVDSTGELFF.

The chain carries TRBV27 and TRBJ2-1; TRBD2 might be the D (5 bases). The ends were cut back, 6 bases at V and 10 bases at J, with 10 bases in the middle. The CDR3 runs 11 residues. Germline assignment: CDR1 MNHEY and CDR2 SMNVEV (reference sequence). The CDR3 DNA reads as TGTGCCAGCAGCGCGGGTTGCGAGCAGTTCTTC. Its translation: CASSAGCEQFF.

This chain joins TRBV12-5 and TRBJ2-7, with TRBD2 matching 7 bases. Germline V gives CDR1 LGHNT, CDR2 FRNRAP. The CDR3 consists of 15 residues. The junction had 8 bases not matched to a gene; V was cut back by 6 bases and J by 0 bases. The DNA for the CDR3 is TGTGCTAGTGGAAACCGACTAGCAGGCTCCTACGAGCAGTACTTC. Translation: CASGNRLAGSYEQYF.

This chain uses TRBV3-1 with TRBJ2-1; 12 nucleotides agree with TRBD1. The CDR3 length is 17 residues. Unmatched junction bases numbered 5, after V lost 3 bases and J lost 2 bases. CDR1 is LGHDT, CDR2 YNNKEL, per germline (reference sequence). CDR3 amino acids: CASSHPRDRGPYNEQFF. The CDR3 region has the DNA TGTGCCAGCAGCCACCCAAGGGACAGGGGGCCCTACAATGAGCAGTTCTTC.

This chain uses TRBV15 with TRBJ2-3; no firm D call. Per germline, CDR1 LNHNV and CDR2 YYDKDF (reference sequence). The length of the CDR3 is 17 residues. V gave up 0 bases and J gave up 6 bases, with 19 bases separating them. The CDR3, as DNA: TGTGCCACCAGCAGAGATCTAATACCCGAGGAGTGGGATACGCAGTATTTT. Protein product: CATSRDLIPEEWDTQYF. Supplemented by reference TRBV15 and TRBJ2-3, the full variable domain reads DAMVIQNPRYQVTQFGKPVTLSCSQTLNHNVMYWYQQKSSQAPKLLFHYYDKDFNNEADTPDNFQSRRPNTSFCFLDIRSPGLGDTAMYLCATSRDLIPEEWDTQYFGPGTRLTVL.

This clonotype has a handful of counts. The CDR3 loop is CATSRQGNEQFF. CDR3 in DNA: TGTGCCACCAGCAGGCAGGGGAATGAGCAGTTCTTC. The chain uses TRBV15 and TRBJ2-1; possible D gene TRBD1, 6 bases. This CDR3 spans 12 amino acids. Germline values: CDR1 LNHNV, CDR2 YYDKDF (reference sequence). V gave up 3 bases and J gave up 7 bases, with 7 bases separating them.

The table lists this clonotype with a few counts. The chain combines TRBV2 with TRBJ2-1, with D possibly called TRBD1 or TRBD2 (5 bases each). Germline V gives CDR1 SNHLY, CDR2 FYNNEI. The CDR3 has 15 amino acids. V dropped 2 bases and J dropped 6 bases, with 14 bases sitting between them. The CDR3 spells CASSEPGLAPNEQFF. Here the CDR3 DNA reads TGTGCCAGCAGTGAACCGGGGCTAGCCCCCAATGAGCAGTTCTTC.

The chain uses TRBV9 and TRBJ2-7; D call uncertain. Trimming took 0 bases from V and 6 from J, leaving 4 bases between them. This CDR3 is built from 11 residues. Germline CDR1 reads SGDLS; CDR2 reads YYNGEE. The CDR3 reads CASSVDREQYF. Written as DNA, the CDR3 is TGTGCCAGCAGCGTAGATCGCGAGCAGTACTTC.

This chain uses TRBV4-1 with TRBJ1-2; weak D call: TRBD1 (5 bases). Germline assignment: CDR1 MGHRA and CDR2 YSYEKL. The V end lost 0 bases, the J end lost 6 bases, and 14 bases lay between the germline ends. This CDR3 spans 15 amino acids. The CDR3 region is CASSQDLGRVNGYTF. The CDR3 region has the DNA TGCGCCAGCAGCCAAGATCTAGGCAGGGTGAATGGCTACACCTTC.

This clonotype turned up a few times. The CDR3 spells CASSPGPFYEQYF. The CDR3 DNA sequence: TGTGCCAGCAGTCCGGGACCGTTCTACGAGCAGTACTTC. The chain carries TRBV28 and TRBJ2-7; tentatively, D is TRBD1 or TRBD2 (5 bases each). Germline CDR1 and CDR2: MDHEN and SYDVKM. V was cut by 5 bases and J by 3 bases, with 11 bases left in between. The CDR3 contains 13 residues.

J is TRBJ2-7 and V is TRBV2; a possible D gene is TRBD2 (7 bases). The CDR3 runs 13 residues. V was trimmed by 2 bases and J by 6 bases, leaving 11 bases between them. Germline V gene lookup returns CDR1 SNHLY and CDR2 FYNNEI. The CDR3 nucleotides read TGTGCCAGCAGTGAAATGGGGGGGCGCGAGCAGTACGTC. It specifies CASSEMGGREQYV.

This clonotype occurred a few times. Mismatch with germline at one junction end may stem from a read error. The genes are TRBV9 and TRBJ2-1; TRBD2 matches 11 bases. Germline CDR1 reads SGDLS; CDR2 reads YYNGEE. The CDR3 runs to 16 residues. The CDR3 bases are TGTGCCAGCAGCGTAGCTACTAGCGGGAGCTACGATGAGCAGTTCTTC. Protein: CASSVATSGSYDEQFF.

The chain recombines TRBV4-2 with TRBJ2-7, with a possible D match to TRBD1 (6 bases). The CDR3 totals 16 residues. Germline CDR1 is LGHNA and CDR2 is YNFKEQ. Between the trimmed V and J ends, which lost 0 bases and 3 bases, there was a span of 15 bases. Here the CDR3 DNA reads TGTGCCAGCAGCCAAGAGGCAGGGGAAGGAAACTACGAGCAGTACTTC. Translated: CASSQEAGEGNYEQYF.

This clonotype came up a few times. This sequence joins TRBV4-2 and TRBJ2-7, with a weak D call TRBD1 (6 bases). CDR1 LGHNA and CDR2 YNFKEQ come from the germline V gene. The CDR3 consists of 16 residues. Deletions cut 0 bases from V and 0 bases from J, with 12 bases between. CDR3 sequence: CASSQDPGDTSYEQYF. For the CDR3, the DNA is TGTGCCAGCAGCCAAGATCCAGGGGACACCTCCTACGAGCAGTACTTC.

The chain uses TRBV28 and TRBJ2-3; 11 nucleotides line up with TRBD2. The V gene end was trimmed by 5 bases and the J gene end by 5 bases; junction bases not matched to a gene: 12. The germline CDR1 and CDR2 sequences are MDHEN and SYDVKM. The CDR3 runs 17 residues. As DNA, the CDR3 is TGTGCCAGCAGTCCACCGAATAGCGGGGGGGCAAGAGATACGCAGTATTTT. Translation gives CASSPPNSGGARDTQYF.

This clonotype was observed a few times. In DNA, the CDR3 is TGTGCCAGCAGCGTAGGTACCAGCGAGCACACAGATACGCAGTATTTT. The encoded protein is CASSVGTSEHTDTQYF. The chain couples TRBV9 to TRBJ2-3; D not certain. CDR1 SGDLS and CDR2 YYNGEE come from the germline V gene. The V and J ends lost 0 bases and 2 bases respectively, with 13 bases between them. The CDR3 consists of 16 residues.

This clonotype was seen a handful of times. V is TRBV20-1 and J is TRBJ2-1, with TRBD2 identical over 11 bases. The germline V gene encodes CDR1 DFQATT and CDR2 SNEGSKA (reference sequence). Trimming took 5 bases from V and 4 from J; bases not matched to a gene: 10. The length of the CDR3 is 16 residues. Here the CDR3 DNA reads TGCAGTGCTTACAAGACGACTAGCGGGGTTTACAATGAGCAGTTCTTC. Translating it yields CSAYKTTSGVYNEQFF.

This clonotype appeared a few times. The CDR3 DNA is TGTGCCAGCAGTGCCTCAGTTGAAGCTTTCTTT. It specifies CASSASVEAFF. The V call is TRBV2, the J call TRBJ1-1; D gene uncertain. This CDR3 has 11 amino acids. Germline V CDR1 and CDR2: SNHLY, FYNNEI. V lost 4 bases and J lost 7, with 7 bases in between.

This rearrangement joins TRBV5-5 to TRBJ2-1, with D possibly matching TRBD2 (6 bases). The V gene's germline CDR1 is SGHKS and CDR2 YYEKEE (reference sequence). The length of the CDR3 is 17 residues. Trimming removed 2 bases at V and 8 bases at J, with 23 bases between. The CDR3 bases are TGTGCCAGCAGCTTATGGGTTCGGCGGGGCCGCCGGGATGAGCAGTTCTTC. Translated: CASSLWVRRGRRDEQFF.

This clonotype was picked up many times. The chain has TRBV24-1 and TRBJ2-6, with D perhaps matching TRBD1 or TRBD2 (6 bases each). The CDR3 spans 15 residues. Germline CDR1 and CDR2: KGHDR and SFDVKD. The CDR3 spells CATSRGGSGANVLTF. The CDR3 DNA reads TGTGCTACCTCTCGAGGGGGGTCTGGGGCCAACGTCCTGACTTTC.

The chain couples TRBV20-1 to TRBJ2-2, with D uncertain. Trimming left V 5 bases short and J 2 bases short, with 9 bases between. The CDR3 has 13 amino acids. The germline V gene has CDR1 DFQATT and CDR2 SNEGSKA (reference sequence). CDR3 amino acids: CSAQDQNTGELFF. CDR3 nucleotides: TGCAGTGCTCAGGACCAAAACACCGGGGAGCTGTTTTTT.

V gene TRBV7-9 combines with J gene TRBJ1-1; 7 nucleotides match TRBD1. Unmatched junction bases numbered 9, after V lost 0 bases and J lost 5 bases. This CDR3 comprises 16 residues. Germline CDR1 reads SEHNR; CDR2 reads FQNEAQ (reference sequence). The CDR3: CASSLANTGAGTEAFF. The CDR3 DNA reads as TGTGCCAGCAGCTTAGCGAATACAGGGGCGGGTACTGAAGCTTTCTTT.